Listed below are T cell receptor beta chains from one sample, sequenced in a study of T cells in Graves' hyperthyroidism and ophthalmopathy. TCRdb itself ran the multiplex PCR reads through MiXCR, one entry per CDR3 protein. The sample records roughly 570,000 distinct CDR3 sequences, more than 45% being singletons. Input material: peripheral blood or thyroid tissue (not recorded which). These receptors all stem from a young woman with Graves' hyperthyroidism. Each CDR3 is given with its conserved first and last residue. The D gene is left open where the match is weak. Only part of the rows carry a size: once, few, many, or a class if the clone is expanded.

D gene	J gene	CDR3 length	clone size	V gene	CDR3 DNA	CDR3 protein
TRBD1	TRBJ1-2	14	many	TRBV5-5	TGTGCCAGCAGCTTGGGGGACAGCAGTTATGGCTACACCTTC	CASSLGDSSYGYTF
-	TRBJ1-2	14	few	TRBV30	TGTGCCTGGAGGCCTTACAGGGATAACTATGGCTACACCTTC	CAWRPYRDNYGYTF
-	TRBJ1-2	12	many	TRBV27	TGTGCCAGCACCACCTCTAATAACGGCTACACCTTC	CASTTSNNGYTF
-	TRBJ1-2	15	many	TRBV4-2	TGTGCCAGCAGCCAAGATAAGACGGGTAACTATGGCTACACCTTC	CASSQDKTGNYGYTF
-	TRBJ1-6	16	-	TRBV7-9	TGTGCCAGCACACGGGCAGGGAGTACAACTAATTCACCCCTCCACTTT	CASTRAGSTTNSPLHF
-	TRBJ2-5	14	many	TRBV5-6	TGTGCCAGCAGCTTGGTGGTCAGGTCAGGAGACCAGTACTTC	CASSLVVRSGDQYF
-	TRBJ2-6	14	-	TRBV19	TGTGCCAGTAGTCACGGTTCTGGGGCCAACGTCCTGACTTTC	CASSHGSGANVLTF
-	TRBJ2-7	13	many	TRBV5-1	TGCGCCAGCAGCCACAGGGACCCCTACGAGCAGTACTTC	CASSHRDPYEQYF
-	TRBJ2-1	14	-	TRBV20-1	TGCAGTGCCCCGACCCTTCGCCTCAACAATGAGCAGTTCTTC	CSAPTLRLNNEQFF
-	TRBJ2-5	12	many	TRBV29-1	TGCAGCGTTAGAAGGGGTGGGGAGACCCAGTACTTC	CSVRRGGETQYF
-	TRBJ2-6	17	many	TRBV12-3/TRBV12-4	TGTGCCAGCAGAGCCACCCTCGATGGACCCCGGGCCAACGTCCTGACTTTC	CASRATLDGPRANVLTF
TRBD1	TRBJ2-7	11	-	TRBV2	TGTGCCAGCAGCGACAGGGCCGAGCAGTACTTC	CASSDRAEQYF
TRBD2	TRBJ2-1	15	once	TRBV7-3	TGTGCCAGCAGCCTCGGACTAGCGGGAGGGTATGAGCAGTTCTTC	CASSLGLAGGYEQFF
-	TRBJ2-7	13	many	TRBV7-2	TGTGCCAGCAGCTTAAGAGTGCTCCACGAGCAGTACTTC	CASSLRVLHEQYF
-	TRBJ1-4	14	-	TRBV15	TGTGCCACCAGCAGAGGTGACGGTTTCGAAAAACTGTTTTTT	CATSRGDGFEKLFF
TRBD2	TRBJ2-7	20	-	TRBV16	TGTGCCAGCAGCCGAATTGGGACAGATTGGACTAGCGGGAGGGCCCCCGAGCAGCACTTC	CASSRIGTDWTSGRAPEQHF
-	TRBJ2-2	14	many	TRBV10-3	TGTGCCATCAGTGGGTCGACAGAAGGGGGGGAGCTGTTTTTT	CAISGSTEGGELFF
-	TRBJ2-1	18	-	TRBV7-9	TGTGCCAGCAGCTTAGTATTCTCGGGCATAACCTCCTACAATGAGCAGTTCTTC	CASSLVFSGITSYNEQFF
-	TRBJ2-1	12	-	TRBV20-1	TGCAGTGCTAGACGTGGAGACAATGAGCAGTTCTTC	CSARRGDNEQFF
-	TRBJ2-3	12	-	TRBV5-1	TGCGCCAGCAGCTTCGGCTTTGATACGCAGTATTTT	CASSFGFDTQYF
TRBD1	TRBJ2-5	16	-	TRBV7-9	TGTGCCAGCAGCTTGGTAGGGACAGGGGGCCAAGAGACCCAGTACTTC	CASSLVGTGGQETQYF